The text below deals with one TCR beta chain. The data were taken from a study of T-cell memory formation after mild COVID-19. TCRdb reanalysed the 5' RACE reads using MiXCR and keeps one entry per CDR3 protein. The data contain about 440,000 distinct CDR3 sequences, over 15% of them singletons. The TCR sequence derives from an adult woman who had mild COVID-19 (a few samples of this study predate the infection). Cell type and time point are not known. Sequencing was performed on PBMCs or a T cell subset sorted from them (not recorded which).

CDR3 loop: CASSYSGGQPNTEAFF. As DNA, the CDR3 is TGTGCCAGCAGTTACTCGGGGGGACAGCCGAACACTGAAGCTTTCTTT. The chain combines TRBV6-2 or TRBV6-3 with TRBJ1-1; TRBD1 matches 7 bases. Trimming removed 0 bases from V and 1 base from J; junction bases left unmatched: 5. This CDR3 region has 16 residues. Germline V gene sequence: CDR1 MNHEY, CDR2 SVGEGT.